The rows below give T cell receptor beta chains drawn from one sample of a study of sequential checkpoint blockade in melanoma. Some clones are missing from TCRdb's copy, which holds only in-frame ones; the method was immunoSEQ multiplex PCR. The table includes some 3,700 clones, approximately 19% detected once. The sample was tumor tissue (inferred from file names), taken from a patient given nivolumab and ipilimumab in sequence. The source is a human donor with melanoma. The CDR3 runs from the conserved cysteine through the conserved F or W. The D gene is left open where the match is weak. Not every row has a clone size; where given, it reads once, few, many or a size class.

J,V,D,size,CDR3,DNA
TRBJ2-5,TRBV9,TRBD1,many,CASSKIGGRDRGSQTQYF,TGTGCCAGCAGCAAAATAGGGGGCAGGGACAGGGGTTCGCAGACCCAGTACTTC
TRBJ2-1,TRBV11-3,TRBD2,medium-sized,CASSISSGGPSIEQFF,TGTGCCAGCAGTATTTCTAGCGGGGGGCCAAGCATTGAGCAGTTCTTC
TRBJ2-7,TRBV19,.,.,CASSRDREVEQYF,TGTGCCAGTAGTAGAGACAGGGAGGTGGAGCAGTACTTC
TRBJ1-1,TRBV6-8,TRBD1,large,CASSETGRHTEAFF,TGTGCCAGCAGTGAGACAGGGAGGCACACTGAAGCTTTCTTT
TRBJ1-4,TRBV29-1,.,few,CSASGTGEKLFF,TGCAGTGCTTCCGGGACCGGGGAAAAACTGTTTTTT
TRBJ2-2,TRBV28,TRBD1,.,CAVPGTGNTGELFF,TGTGCCGTACCCGGGACAGGGAACACCGGGGAGCTGTTTTTT
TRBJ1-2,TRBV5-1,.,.,CASSRAGEGFGYTF,TGCGCCAGCAGCCGCGCAGGGGAGGGTTTTGGCTACACCTTC
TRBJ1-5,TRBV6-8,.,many,CASRQGLGQPQHF,TGTGCCAGCAGGCAGGGCCTCGGTCAGCCCCAGCATTTT
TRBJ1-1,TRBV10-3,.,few,CAISESVNTEAFF,TGTGCCATCAGTGAGTCGGTTAACACTGAAGCTTTCTTT
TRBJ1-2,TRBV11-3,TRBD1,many,CASRRDRDRNYGYTF,TGTGCCAGCAGGCGGGACCGGGACAGGAACTATGGCTACACCTTC
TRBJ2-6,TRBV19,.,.,CASSADGLSGANVLTF,TGTGCCAGTAGTGCGGACGGCCTCTCTGGGGCCAACGTCCTGACTTTC
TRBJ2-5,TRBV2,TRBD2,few,CASSARGGETQYF,TGTGCCAGCAGTGCCCGGGGAGGGGAGACCCAGTACTTC
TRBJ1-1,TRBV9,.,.,CASSVVGQQNTEAFF,TGTGCCAGCAGCGTAGTAGGACAGCAGAACACTGAAGCTTTCTTT
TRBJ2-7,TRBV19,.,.,CASSPRLNTYEQYF,TGTGCCAGTAGTCCCCGATTGAATACCTACGAGCAGTACTTC
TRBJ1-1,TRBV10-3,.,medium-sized,CAISESGVNTEAFF,TGTGCCATCAGTGAGTCAGGGGTGAACACTGAAGCTTTCTTT
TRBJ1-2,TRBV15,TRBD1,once,CATSTGQGNYGYTF,TGTGCCACCAGCACGGGACAGGGGAACTATGGCTACACCTTC
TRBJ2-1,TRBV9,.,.,CASSAEKTYNEQFF,TGTGCCAGCAGCGCGGAGAAAACCTACAATGAGCAGTTCTTC
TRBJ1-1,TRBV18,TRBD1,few,CASSPRRQGAAEAFF,TGTGCCAGCTCACCACGGAGACAGGGAGCCGCTGAAGCTTTCTTT
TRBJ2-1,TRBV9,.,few,CASSVSGVGMNEQFF,TGTGCCAGCAGCGTATCAGGGGTAGGTATGAATGAGCAGTTCTTC
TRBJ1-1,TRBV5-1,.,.,CASSRVGEGYTEAFF,TGCGCCAGCAGCCGGGTGGGGGAAGGGTACACTGAAGCTTTCTTT
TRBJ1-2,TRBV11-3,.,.,CASSLEAEFYGYTF,TGTGCCAGCAGCTTAGAGGCGGAGTTCTATGGCTACACCTTC
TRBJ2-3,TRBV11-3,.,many,CASSMTGTIHDTQYF,TGTGCCAGCAGCATGACCGGGACAATCCACGATACGCAGTATTTT
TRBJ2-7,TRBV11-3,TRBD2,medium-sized,CASSLEGGGVYEQYF,TGTGCCAGCAGCTTAGAGGGCGGGGGAGTCTACGAGCAGTACTTC
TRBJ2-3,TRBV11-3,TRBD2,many,CASSLSPGGATDTQYF,TGTGCCAGCAGCTTATCTCCCGGGGGGGCCACAGATACGCAGTATTTT
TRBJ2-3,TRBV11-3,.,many,CASSLVWQSTDTQYF,TGTGCCAGCAGCTTAGTATGGCAGAGCACAGATACGCAGTATTTT
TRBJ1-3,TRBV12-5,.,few,CAIMGARGNTIYF,TGTGCGATTATGGGGGCGCGGGGAAACACCATATATTTT
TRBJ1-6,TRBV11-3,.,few,CASSFAQYNSPLHF,TGTGCCAGCAGCTTCGCGCAGTATAATTCACCCCTCCACTTT
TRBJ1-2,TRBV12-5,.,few,CASGVGGGHYGYTF,TGTGCTAGTGGCGTCGGGGGGGGGCATTATGGCTACACCTTC
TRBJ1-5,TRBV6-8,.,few,CASSARPDLGFGNQPQHF,TGTGCCAGCAGCGCCAGACCCGACCTCGGGTTTGGCAATCAGCCCCAGCATTTT
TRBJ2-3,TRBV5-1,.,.,CASSLLVGGFTDTQYF,TGCGCCAGCAGCTTGTTAGTGGGGGGCTTCACAGATACGCAGTATTTT
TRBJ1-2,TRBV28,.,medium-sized,CASSSGGVDNYGYTF,TGTGCCAGCAGTTCCGGGGGAGTGGATAACTATGGCTACACCTTC
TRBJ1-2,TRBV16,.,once,CASSPSQGIGYTF,TGTGCCAGCAGCCCAAGCCAGGGAATTGGCTACACCTTC
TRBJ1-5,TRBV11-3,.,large,CASSLHGTPNQPQHF,TGTGCCAGCAGCTTGCATGGGACACCTAATCAGCCCCAGCATTTT
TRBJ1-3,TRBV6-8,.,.,CASSPDKGAGNTIYF,TGTGCCAGCAGCCCCGATAAGGGAGCTGGAAACACCATATATTTT
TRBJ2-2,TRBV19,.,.,CASSMNRGGSNTGELFF,TGTGCCAGTAGTATGAACAGGGGGGGTTCTAACACCGGGGAGCTGTTTTTT
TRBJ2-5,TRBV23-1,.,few,CASSQDVGETQYF,TGCGCCAGCAGCCAAGATGTGGGAGAGACCCAGTACTTC
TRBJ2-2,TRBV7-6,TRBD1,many,CASSPTTGVDGELFF,TGTGCCAGCAGCCCCACAACAGGGGTTGACGGGGAGCTGTTTTTT
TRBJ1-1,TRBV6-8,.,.,CASSYSHQGNTEAFF,TGTGCCAGCAGTTACTCGCACCAGGGGAACACTGAAGCTTTCTTT
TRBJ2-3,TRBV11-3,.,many,CASSLGGPTDTQYF,TGTGCCAGCAGCTTAGGGGGGCCCACAGATACGCAGTATTTT
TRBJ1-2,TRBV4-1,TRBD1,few,CASSQDLRRGQDGYTF,TGCGCCAGCAGCCAAGATCTTCGCAGGGGGCAGGATGGCTACACCTTC
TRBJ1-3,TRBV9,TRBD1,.,CASSETGGRGNTIYF,TGTGCCAGCAGCGAAACAGGGGGACGCGGAAACACCATATATTTT
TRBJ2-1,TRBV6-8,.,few,CASTPWDGDNEQFF,TGTGCCAGCACCCCTTGGGACGGGGACAATGAGCAGTTCTTC
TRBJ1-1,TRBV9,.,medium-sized,CASSVELFLDNTEAFF,TGTGCCAGCAGCGTAGAACTGTTCTTGGATAACACTGAAGCTTTCTTT
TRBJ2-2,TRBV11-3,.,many,CASSPLAGRSAGELFF,TGTGCCAGCAGCCCCCTCGCGGGGAGATCGGCCGGGGAGCTGTTTTTT
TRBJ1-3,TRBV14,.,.,CASSLDGYSGNTIYF,TGTGCCAGCAGCCTGGACGGTTACTCTGGAAACACCATATATTTT
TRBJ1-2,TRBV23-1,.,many,CASSQKGSYGYTF,TGCGCCAGCAGCCAAAAAGGGAGCTATGGCTACACCTTC
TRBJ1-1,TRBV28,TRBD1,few,CASGTGALNTEAFF,TGTGCCAGCGGGACAGGGGCCTTGAACACTGAAGCTTTCTTT
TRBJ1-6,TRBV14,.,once,CASSLKVSSSYNSPLHF,TGTGCCAGCAGCCTTAAGGTCTCGAGCTCCTATAATTCACCCCTCCACTTT
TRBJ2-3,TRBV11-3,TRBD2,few,CASSRRGGRDTQYF,TGTGCCAGCAGCCGTCGGGGGGGCCGAGATACGCAGTATTTT
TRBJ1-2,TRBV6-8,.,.,CASSPQGHGYTF,TGTGCCAGCAGTCCCCAGGGCCATGGCTACACCTTC
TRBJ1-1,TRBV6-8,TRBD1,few,CASSYLDRGFGTEAFF,TGTGCCAGCAGTTACTTGGACAGGGGTTTTGGCACTGAAGCTTTCTTT
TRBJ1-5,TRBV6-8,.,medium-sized,CASRHFLTRGKNQPQHF,TGTGCCAGCCGCCACTTCCTGACCCGGGGGAAAAATCAGCCCCAGCATTTT
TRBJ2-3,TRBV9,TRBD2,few,CASSVGPGLALHTQYF,TGTGCCAGCAGCGTCGGACCGGGACTAGCGTTACATACGCAGTATTTT